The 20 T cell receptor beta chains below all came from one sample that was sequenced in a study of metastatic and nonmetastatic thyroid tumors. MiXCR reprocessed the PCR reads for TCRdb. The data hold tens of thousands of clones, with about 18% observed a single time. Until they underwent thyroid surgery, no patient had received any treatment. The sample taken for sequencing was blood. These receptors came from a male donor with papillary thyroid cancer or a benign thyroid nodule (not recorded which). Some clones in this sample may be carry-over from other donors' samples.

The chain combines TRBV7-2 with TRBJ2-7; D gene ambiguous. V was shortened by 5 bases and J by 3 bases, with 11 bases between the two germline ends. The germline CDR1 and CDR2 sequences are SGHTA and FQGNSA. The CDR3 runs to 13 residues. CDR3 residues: CASSRNQFYEQYF. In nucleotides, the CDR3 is TGTGCCAGCAGCCGCAATCAGTTCTACGAGCAGTACTTC.

In nucleotides, the CDR3 is TGTGCCAGCAGTTACTCGACCTGGGGGCACGAGCAGTACTTC. As protein: CASSYSTWGHEQYF. This chain links TRBV6-2 or TRBV6-3 with TRBJ2-7; TRBD1 might be the D (6 bases). Germline CDR1 is MNHEY and CDR2 is SVGEGT. The CDR3 has 14 residues. V lost 0 bases, J lost 5 bases, and 11 bases lay in between.

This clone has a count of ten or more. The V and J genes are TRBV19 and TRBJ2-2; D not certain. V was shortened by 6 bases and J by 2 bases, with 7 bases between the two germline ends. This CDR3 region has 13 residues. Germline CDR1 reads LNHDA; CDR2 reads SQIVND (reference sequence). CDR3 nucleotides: TGTGCCAGTAGCCAACAAAACACCGGGGAGCTGTTTTTT. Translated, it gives CASSQQNTGELFF. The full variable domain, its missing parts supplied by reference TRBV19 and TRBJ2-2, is DGGITQSPKYLFRKEGQNVTLSCEQNLNHDAMYWYRQDPGQGLRLIYYSQIVNDFQKGDIAEGYSVSREKKESFPLTVTSAQKNPTAFYLCASSQQNTGELFFGEGSRLTVL.

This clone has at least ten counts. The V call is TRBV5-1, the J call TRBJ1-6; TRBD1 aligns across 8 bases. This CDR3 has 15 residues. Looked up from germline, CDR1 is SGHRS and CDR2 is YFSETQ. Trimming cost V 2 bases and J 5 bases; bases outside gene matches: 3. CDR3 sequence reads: CASSLTGGNNSPLHF. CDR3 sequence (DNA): TGCGCCAGCAGCTTAACAGGGGGAAATAATTCACCCCTCCACTTT.

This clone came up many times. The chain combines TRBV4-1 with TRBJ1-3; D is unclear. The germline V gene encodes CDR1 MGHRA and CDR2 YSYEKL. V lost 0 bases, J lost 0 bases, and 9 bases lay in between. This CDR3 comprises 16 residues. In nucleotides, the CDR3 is TGCGCCAGCAGCCAAGATATTCACCTCTCTGGAAACACCATATATTTT. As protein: CASSQDIHLSGNTIYF.

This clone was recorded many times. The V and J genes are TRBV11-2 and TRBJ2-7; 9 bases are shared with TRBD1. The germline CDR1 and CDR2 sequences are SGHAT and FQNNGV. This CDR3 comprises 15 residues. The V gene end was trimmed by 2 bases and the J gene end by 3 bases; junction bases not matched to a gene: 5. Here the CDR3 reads CASSLSGTGNYEQYF. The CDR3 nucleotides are TGTGCCAGCAGCTTATCCGGGACAGGGAACTACGAGCAGTACTTC. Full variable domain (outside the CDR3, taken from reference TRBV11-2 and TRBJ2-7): EAGVAQSPRYKIIEKRQSVAFWCNPISGHATLYWYQQILGQGPKLLIQFQNNGVVDDSQLPKDRFSAERLKGVDSTLKIQPAKLEDSAVYLCASSLSGTGNYEQYFGPGTRLTVT.

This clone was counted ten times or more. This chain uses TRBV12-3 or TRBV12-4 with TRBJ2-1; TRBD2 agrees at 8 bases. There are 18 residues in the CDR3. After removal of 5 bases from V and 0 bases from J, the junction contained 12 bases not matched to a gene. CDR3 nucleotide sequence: TGTGCCAGCAGTATCAAACTAGCGGAGAAGAGCTCCTACAATGAGCAGTTCTTC. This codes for CASSIKLAEKSSYNEQFF.

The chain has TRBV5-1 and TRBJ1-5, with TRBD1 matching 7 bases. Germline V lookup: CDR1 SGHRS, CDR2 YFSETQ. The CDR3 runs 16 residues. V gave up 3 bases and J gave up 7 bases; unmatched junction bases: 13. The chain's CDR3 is CASSSGTGVFGQPQHF. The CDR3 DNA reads TGCGCCAGCAGCTCCGGTACAGGGGTCTTTGGGCAGCCCCAGCATTTT.

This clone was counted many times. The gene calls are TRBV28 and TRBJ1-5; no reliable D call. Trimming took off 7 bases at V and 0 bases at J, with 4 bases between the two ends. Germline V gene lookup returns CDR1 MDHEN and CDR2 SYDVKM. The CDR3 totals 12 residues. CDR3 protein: CASMVSNQPQHF. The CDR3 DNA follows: TGTGCCAGCATGGTTAGCAATCAGCCCCAGCATTTT.

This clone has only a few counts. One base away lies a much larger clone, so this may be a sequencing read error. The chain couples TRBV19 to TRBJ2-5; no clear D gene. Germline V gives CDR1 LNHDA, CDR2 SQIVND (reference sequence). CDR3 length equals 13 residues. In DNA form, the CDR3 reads TGTGCCGGTAGTATCTGGGGAAAAGAGACCCAGTACTTC. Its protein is CAGSIWGKETQYF.

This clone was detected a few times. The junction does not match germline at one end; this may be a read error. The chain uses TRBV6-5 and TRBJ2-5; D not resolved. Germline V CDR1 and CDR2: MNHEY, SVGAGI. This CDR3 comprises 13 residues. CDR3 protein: CASSDSGQDTQYF. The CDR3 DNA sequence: TGTGCCAGCAGTGACTCGGGCCAAGACACCCAGTACTTC.

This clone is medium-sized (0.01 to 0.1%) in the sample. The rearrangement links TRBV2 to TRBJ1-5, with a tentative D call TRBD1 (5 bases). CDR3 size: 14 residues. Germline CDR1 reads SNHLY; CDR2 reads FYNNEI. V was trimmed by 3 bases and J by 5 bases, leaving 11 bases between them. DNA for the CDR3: TGTGCCAGCAGTGACGGGGGGGAATATCAGCCCCAGCATTTT. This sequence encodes CASSDGGEYQPQHF.

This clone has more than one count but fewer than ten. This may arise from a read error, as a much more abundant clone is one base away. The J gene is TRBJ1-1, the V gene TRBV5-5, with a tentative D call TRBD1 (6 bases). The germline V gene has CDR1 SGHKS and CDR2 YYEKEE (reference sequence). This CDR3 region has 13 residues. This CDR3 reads CVSSLGQNTEAFF. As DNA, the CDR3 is TGTGTCAGCAGCTTGGGACAGAACACTGAAGCTTTCTTT.

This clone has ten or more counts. CDR3 sequence: CASSQSSLSNQPQHF. Written as DNA, the CDR3 is TGTGCCAGCAGCCAATCAAGCCTGAGCAATCAGCCCCAGCATTTT. The J gene is TRBJ1-5, the V gene TRBV3-1; D gene unclear. Germline loops: CDR1 LGHDT, CDR2 YNNKEL (reference sequence). This CDR3 is 15 amino acids long. V was pared by 2 bases and J by 1 base, with 9 bases between.

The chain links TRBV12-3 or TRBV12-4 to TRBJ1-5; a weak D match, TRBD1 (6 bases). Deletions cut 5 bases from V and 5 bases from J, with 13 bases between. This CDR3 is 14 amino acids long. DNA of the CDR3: TGTGCCAGCAGTGACGACAGGCGAGATCAGCCCCAGCATTTT. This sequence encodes CASSDDRRDQPQHF.

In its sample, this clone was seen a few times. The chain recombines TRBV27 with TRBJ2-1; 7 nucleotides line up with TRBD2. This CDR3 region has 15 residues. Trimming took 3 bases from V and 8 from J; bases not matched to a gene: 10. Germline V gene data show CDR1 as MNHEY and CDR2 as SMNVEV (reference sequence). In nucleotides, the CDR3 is TGTGCCAGCAGTTTGCGGGAGTGCCCTACGTATGAGCAGTTCTTC. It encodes CASSLRECPTYEQFF.

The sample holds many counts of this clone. CDR3 nucleotides: TGTGCCAGCAGTGACGCCCTCAGGGGCCACCGGGGGGAGACCCAGTACTTC. Residues: CASSDALRGHRGETQYF. The genes are TRBV6-1 and TRBJ2-5; tentatively, D is TRBD1 or TRBD2 (6 bases each). V was pared by 3 bases and J by 5 bases, with 22 bases between. This CDR3 is built from 17 residues. Looked up from germline, CDR1 is MNHNS and CDR2 is SASEGT.

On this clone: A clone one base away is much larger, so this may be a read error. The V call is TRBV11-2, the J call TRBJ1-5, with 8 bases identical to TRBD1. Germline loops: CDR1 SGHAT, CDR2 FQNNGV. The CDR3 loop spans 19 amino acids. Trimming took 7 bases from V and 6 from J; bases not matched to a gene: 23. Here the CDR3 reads CASIPLGGGGQGRRQPQHF. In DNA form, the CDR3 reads TGTGCCAGCATCCCCCTTGGTGGGGGTGGACAGGGCCGCCGTCAGCCCCAGCATTTT.

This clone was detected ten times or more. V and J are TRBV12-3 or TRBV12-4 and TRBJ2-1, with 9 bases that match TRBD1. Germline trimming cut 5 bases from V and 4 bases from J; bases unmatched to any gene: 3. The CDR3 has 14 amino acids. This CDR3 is CASSLQGAYNEQFF. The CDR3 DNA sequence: TGTGCCAGCAGTCTACAGGGGGCGTACAATGAGCAGTTCTTC.

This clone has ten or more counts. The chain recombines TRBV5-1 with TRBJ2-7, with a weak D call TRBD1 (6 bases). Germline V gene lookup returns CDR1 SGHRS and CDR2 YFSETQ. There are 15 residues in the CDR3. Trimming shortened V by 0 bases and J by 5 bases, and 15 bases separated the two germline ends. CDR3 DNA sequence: TGCGCCAGCAGCTTGGTCCGGCAGGGGTTCCACGAGCAGTACTTC. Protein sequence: CASSLVRQGFHEQYF.